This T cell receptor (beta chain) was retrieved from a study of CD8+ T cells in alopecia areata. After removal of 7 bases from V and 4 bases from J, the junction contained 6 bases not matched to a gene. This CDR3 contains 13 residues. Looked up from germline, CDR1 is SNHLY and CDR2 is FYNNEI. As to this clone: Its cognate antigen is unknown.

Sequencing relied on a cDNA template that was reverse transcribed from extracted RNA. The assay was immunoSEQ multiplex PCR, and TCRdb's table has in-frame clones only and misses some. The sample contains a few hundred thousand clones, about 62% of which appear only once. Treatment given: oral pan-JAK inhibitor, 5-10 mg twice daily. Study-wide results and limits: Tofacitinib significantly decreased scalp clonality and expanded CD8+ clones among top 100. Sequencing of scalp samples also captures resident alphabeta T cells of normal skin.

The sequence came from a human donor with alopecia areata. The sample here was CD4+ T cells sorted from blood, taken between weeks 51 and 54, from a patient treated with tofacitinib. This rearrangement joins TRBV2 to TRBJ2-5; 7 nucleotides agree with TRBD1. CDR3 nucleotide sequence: TGTGCCAGCAAATCGACAGGGACAGAGACCCAGTACTTC. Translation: CASKSTGTETQYF.